Listed below are T cell receptor beta chains from one sample, sequenced in a study of blood T cell repertoires in COVID-19. Assay used: immunoSEQ multiplex PCR; TCRdb lists only in-frame clones, some missing. Of some 250,000 clones listed, about 90% are singletons. The specimen sequenced was PBMCs or T cells enriched from blood (not recorded which). The origin of the receptors is a woman between 40 and 55 years old with acute COVID-19. Both conserved end residues are part of each CDR3. Some rows mark clone size as missing; the rest say once, few, many or name a class of expanded clone.

>TRBV19|-
CASSGIQGSYGYTF
>TRBV12-3/TRBV12-4|once
CASSLNRPETQYF
>TRBV11-1|-
CASSVLRDRGEQYF
>TRBV6-1|-
CASSERTLLALAKNIQYF
>TRBV7-9|-
CASSPGTEAFF
>TRBV7-8|-
CASSLVTGSSGNTIYF
>TRBV29-1|-
CSGNAGGHTDTQYF
>TRBV2|once
CASSLGQGRGNQPQHF
>TRBV7-3|-
CASSSGQGGELFF
>TRBV27|-
CASVRGHTIYF
>TRBV14|few
CASSQAWTGRNTEAFF
>TRBV5-1|-
CASSSTTTYGYTF
>TRBV4-1|-
CASSQSKIGTRNLYEQFF
>TRBV6-5|many
CASRLAGNEQFF
>TRBV21-1|-
CASSKGAGVVAGTGELFF
>TRBV2|-
CASRRQEKLFF
>TRBV7-3|-
CASSKGRNTEAFF
>TRBV30|once
CAWGGQGFTEAFF
>TRBV10-1|-
CASSTGTSGRSGQFF
>TRBV24-1|-
CATSALSGSKDTQYF
>TRBV29-1|once
CSGGQSNTEAFF
>TRBV5-5|-
CASSPIRTSGTGELFF
>TRBV5-1|-
CASSADPRDYEQYF
>TRBV25-1|once
CASSESGGRANYGYTF
>TRBV5-1|-
CASYYPGQGAYNEQFF
>TRBV11-1|-
CASSFGVSGNTIYF
>TRBV7-8|few
CASSSRQWTETQYF
>TRBV19|-
CASSMTDLYSNQPQHF
>TRBV20-1|-
CSASGGPNEKLFF
>TRBV18|-
CASSEPWTGDYGYTF
>TRBV4-1|many
CASSQEVTGDQPQHF
>TRBV18|-
CASSLVAGTEGNTIYF
>TRBV7-9|once
CASSLARDSHLYPYEQYF
>TRBV2|-
CASTRGRGRNTEAFF
>TRBV7-6|-
CASSLAGGTASYEQYF
>TRBV5-1|once
CASSLRSSGNTGELFF
>TRBV27|many
CASSSKGLDYYEQYF
>TRBV9|-
CASSVGKLAGGDEQFF
>TRBV29-1|-
CSVNPHRVGNQPQHF
>TRBV11-3|-
CASFPSGSANTGELFF
>TRBV29-1|-
CSARLADPGELFF
>TRBV7-3|-
CASSRNAGADTQYF
>TRBV9|-
CASSVSGSQADTQYF
>TRBV7-8|-
CASSITSNNEQFF
>TRBV15|-
CATSLGGPYEQYF
>TRBV3-1/TRBV3-2|-
CASSQLKGIGANVLTF
>TRBV19|-
CASSQQASYEQYF
>TRBV4-1|-
CASSQGLRENIQYF